This T cell receptor (beta chain) was identified during a study of blood T cell repertoires in COVID-19. At the level of the study: Italy, Spain and the United States were the sources of the convalescent and acute COVID-19 samples. The cDNA or gDNA used as material had been derived from T cells, B-cell-depleted T cells, or PBMCs.

Enrolled during active infection, Seattle patients were then followed longitudinally. In the source study's methods: Reference gene primers were amplified, and this amplification served to estimate nucleated cell counts. Measured with immunoSEQ multiplex PCR; TCRdb has only the in-frame clones, and not every one. V and J calls and clone size come straight from that table; D and trimming were deduced from the DNA. The sample holds 190,000 or so clones, roughly 92% seen once. V lost 0 bases and J lost 8, with 17 bases in between. The length of the CDR3 is 15 residues. Germline CDR1 reads SGDLS; CDR2 reads YYNGEE.

The V call is TRBV9, the J call TRBJ1-1; D perhaps matches TRBD1 (6 bases). The TCR sequence derives from a man aged 25 to 40 with COVID-19, enrolled during active disease. Material for sequencing was peripheral blood. Written as DNA, the CDR3 is TGTGCCAGCAGCGTAGGTAGAGGGGGACAAGGAGAAGCTTTCTTT. Translation gives CASSVGRGGQGEAFF.